What follows describes a single T cell receptor beta chain. Antigen: not known. This record belongs to a study of CD8+ T cells in alopecia areata. On the study more broadly: Each day, treated patients took oral tofacitinib twice, at 5 to 10 mg per dose.

The study, taken as a whole, reports: Patients showed less clear TCR sequence sharing than mice, possibly partly because of HLA diversity. Lesional scalp, notably in alopecia totalis/universalis, had clonality above that of normal scalp. Many expanded lesional clones persisted in scalp and blood during tofacitinib.

The treatment: oral pan-JAK inhibitor, 5-10 mg twice daily. The sequencing template was cDNA reverse transcribed from extracted RNA. Assay: immunoSEQ multiplex PCR; the TCRdb copy retains only in-frame clones and omits some. The sample has under 250,000 clones, more than 55% seen once. This CDR3 has 15 amino acids. Per germline, CDR1 SGHTA and CDR2 FQGNSA. Trimming pared 6 bases from V and 2 bases from J, leaving 16 bases between. Sequenced material: CD4+ T cells sorted from blood, taken between weeks 44 and 45, from a patient treated with tofacitinib. The V and J genes are TRBV7-2 and TRBJ2-5; D is perhaps TRBD1 (5 bases). This sequence originates from a human donor with alopecia areata. The CDR3 spells CASRSTGHPQETQYF. For the CDR3, the DNA is TGTGCCAGCAGGTCAACTGGACACCCTCAAGAGACCCAGTACTTC.